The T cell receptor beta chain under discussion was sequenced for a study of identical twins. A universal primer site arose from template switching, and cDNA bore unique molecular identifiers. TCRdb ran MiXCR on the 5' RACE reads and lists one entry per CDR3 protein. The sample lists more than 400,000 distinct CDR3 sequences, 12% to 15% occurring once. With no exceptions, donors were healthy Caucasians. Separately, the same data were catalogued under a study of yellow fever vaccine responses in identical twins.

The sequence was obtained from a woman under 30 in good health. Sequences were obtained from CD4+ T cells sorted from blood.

CDR3 sequence: CSARSGRTNTGELFF. The CDR3 nucleotides are TGCAGTGCACGCTCGGGACGCACGAACACCGGGGAGCTGTTTTTT. The chain employs TRBV20-1 and TRBJ2-2, with D perhaps being TRBD1 or TRBD2 (5 bases each). The CDR3 length is 15 residues. V was trimmed by 6 bases and J by 0 bases, leaving 14 bases between them. CDR1 is DFQATT and CDR2 is SNEGSKA in the germline V gene (reference sequence).